The T cell receptor (beta chain) under discussion was sequenced for a study of blood T cell repertoires in COVID-19 (dated by TCRdb to the early 2020s). The study in broad terms: Collaborator samples came from the United States, Italy and Spain and covered acute and convalescent phases of COVID-19. Sample metadata almost always included a de-identified subject ID, COVID-19 status, age in years and sex. Deeply sampled blood TCRbeta repertoires from subjects exposed to, actively infected with, or recovered from COVID-19 were included in the dataset. The samples were drawn from the first 160 participants of the ongoing ImmuneRACE study and from 950 to 1,500 subjects provided by 6 global collaborators. A freely available public database, intended as a resource for researchers studying the immune response to SARS-CoV-2, is where the repertoires were released. The material from the prospective study consisted of cDNA or gDNA derived from T cells, B-cell-depleted T cells, or PBMCs. Where available, HLA class I and class II types were obtained from metadata supplied by the sample provider rather than from assay-based typing.

As concerns this clone: Its binding antigen is unknown. Nothing much larger sits one base from this clone, and base qualities are not available.

Summary of the overall study and its limitations: The quantity of clinical and demographic metadata differed by source and by participant and was supplied without curation.

Collaborating institutions collected whole blood in K2EDTA tubes following their own protocols. For TCRbeta analysis, collaborators shipped samples as frozen whole blood, isolated PBMCs, or DNA extracted from either of those sample types. From its cysteine to its phenylalanine, the CDR3 spans 13 amino acids. Only the CDR3 region is kept as DNA, spanning 39 bases read in frame from base 1. CDR1 and CDR2 were assigned from the germline V gene as MNHEY and SVGAGI. The V end gives up 6 bases and the J end 2 bases, leaving 4 bases in the junction not matched to a gene. TCRbeta CDR3 regions were amplified from genomic DNA using the immunoSEQ Assay, a bias-controlled multiplex PCR. The source study handled its data this way. Nucleated cell counts per sample were estimated from amplification of reference gene primers within the assay. To quantify the absolute abundance of each unique TCRbeta CDR3 rearrangement, sequence reads were collapsed and filtered. For each sample, productive Simpson clonality was calculated as the square root of Simpson's diversity index across productive rearrangements. TCRdb obtained this table from immuneACCESS and retained in-frame rearrangements with V and J assigned. These tables miss some clones; where compared with another copy, unresolved V genes account for less than half of the shortfall, and the remainder is unexplained. V and J calls and clone size are copied from that table; D and trimming were computed from the DNA. The table for this sample lists 240,000 or so clones; approximately 87% of them were counted only once. Jointly, the top ten make up roughly 6.3% of the sample.

The sequence derives from a man aged 55 to 70 with acute or convalescent COVID-19. The sequenced sample was peripheral blood. The receptor chain draws on TRBV6-5 and TRBJ2-7; the central 7 bases match TRBD2. DNA sequence: TGTGCCAGCAGAAGCGGGAACCCCTACGAGCAGTACTTC. This translates into CASRSGNPYEQYF.